The sequence of this T cell receptor beta chain was determined in a study of shared clonotypes between healthy human individuals. For the study at large: Each donor contributed plates that comprised three CD4 naive, three CD4 memory, two CD8 naive and one CD8 memory. Study-wide points: Among non-shared clonotypes, generation probabilities were lower than among those shared by all four donors. Having only a few donors restricted how much genetic and exposure-history diversity was captured.

Deep-level running was used for the assay. Some clones are missing from TCRdb's copy, which holds only in-frame ones; the method was immunoSEQ multiplex PCR. In the table there are approximately 2.4 million clones, about 94% of which are singletons. Comment on this clone: The antigen is unknown.

This CDR3 spans 16 amino acids. Trimming took 0 bases from V and 4 from J, leaving 15 bases between them. The sample was naive CD4+ T cells sorted from blood. Subset indicated: CD45RA+ positively selected. This receptor was taken from a man between 18 and 35 years old in good health. This chain connects TRBV23-1 to TRBJ1-2; D gene unclear. TRBV23-1 is sorted into the ORF group, with uncertain function. The CDR3 here is CASSQSASEEVYGYTF. The CDR3 DNA follows: TGCGCCAGCAGTCAATCGGCCTCAGAAGAAGTCTATGGCTACACCTTC.